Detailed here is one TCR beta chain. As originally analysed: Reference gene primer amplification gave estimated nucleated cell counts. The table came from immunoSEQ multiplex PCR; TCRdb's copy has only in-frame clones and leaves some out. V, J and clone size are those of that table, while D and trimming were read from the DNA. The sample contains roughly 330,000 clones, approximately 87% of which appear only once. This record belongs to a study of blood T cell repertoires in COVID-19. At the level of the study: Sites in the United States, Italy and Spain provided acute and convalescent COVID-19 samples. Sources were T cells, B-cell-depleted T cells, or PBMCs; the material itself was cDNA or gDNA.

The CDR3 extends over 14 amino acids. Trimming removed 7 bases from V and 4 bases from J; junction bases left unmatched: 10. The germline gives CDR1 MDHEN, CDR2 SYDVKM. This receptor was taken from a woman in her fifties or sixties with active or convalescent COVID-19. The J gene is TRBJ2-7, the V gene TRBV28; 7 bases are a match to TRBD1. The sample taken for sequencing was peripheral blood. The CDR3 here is CASNSEGARYEQYF. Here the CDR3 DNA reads TGTGCCAGCAATAGTGAGGGGGCGCGGTACGAGCAGTACTTC.